These 8 T cell receptor beta chains were all obtained from the same sample, sequenced in a study of shared clonotypes between healthy human individuals. Assay used: immunoSEQ multiplex PCR; TCRdb lists only in-frame clones, some missing. The table lists about 1,800,000 clones, about 95% of them singletons, with approximately 1.2% in the top ten. Naive-designated CD8 cells lacked CD45RO, were positively enriched for CCR7, and omitted terminally differentiated effector memory CD45RA+ cells. Sequenced material: naive CD8+ T cells sorted from blood. The receptors were gathered from a man between 18 and 29 years old in good health.

The CDR3 sequence is CASSFGGYTEAFF. The CDR3 DNA follows: TGTGCCAGCAGCTTCGGGGGATACACTGAAGCTTTCTTT. This chain uses TRBV7-3 with TRBJ1-1; D possibly corresponds to TRBD1 (5 bases). Trimming left V 3 bases short and J 3 bases short, with 8 bases between. The germline CDR1 and CDR2 sequences are SGHTA and FQGTGA. The CDR3 runs 13 residues.

Of note for this clone: The same CDR3 also results from other DNA sequences found in this sample. The chain employs TRBV9 and TRBJ2-7; D call uncertain. The germline V gene has CDR1 SGDLS and CDR2 YYNGEE. The CDR3 loop spans 14 amino acids. V lost 0 bases and J lost 3, with 10 bases in between. The DNA for the CDR3 is TGTGCCAGCAGCGTAGCCCCGGGTATCTACGAGCAGTACTTC. Encoded protein: CASSVAPGIYEQYF. The entire variable domain, with the rest obtained from reference TRBV9 and TRBJ2-7, is as follows: DSGVTQTPKHLITATGQRVTLRCSPRSGDLSVYWYQQSLDQGLQFLIQYYNGEERAKGNILERFSAQQFPDLHSELNLSSLELGDSALYFCASSVAPGIYEQYFGPGTRLTVT.

This clone was counted once. This chain joins TRBV5-4 and TRBJ1-5; D unresolved. CDR1 and CDR2 (germline): SGHNT, YYREEE (reference sequence). V was cut by 7 bases and J by 1 base, with 6 bases left in between. This CDR3 region has 12 residues. The CDR3 region is CASWESNQPQHF. CDR3 in DNA: TGTGCCAGCTGGGAGAGCAATCAGCCCCAGCATTTT.

J is TRBJ2-7 and V is TRBV29-1, with a tentative D call TRBD1 (6 bases). CDR1 and CDR2 (germline): SQVTM, ANQGSEA. Trimming removed 4 bases at V and 3 bases at J, with 10 bases between. The CDR3 extends over 12 amino acids. CDR3 nucleotide sequence: TGCAGCGTTGTTGAGACAGGCTACGAGCAGTACTTC. It translates to CSVVETGYEQYF.

V is TRBV4-3 and J is TRBJ2-7; no clear D gene. Germline assignment: CDR1 LGHNA and CDR2 YSLEER. The length of the CDR3 is 15 residues. V was cut by 5 bases and J by 2 bases, with 16 bases left in between. CDR3 bases: TGCGCCAGCAGCTCCAGCGCCCTAACCCCCTACGAGCAGTACTTC. It is translated as CASSSSALTPYEQYF.

In regard to this clone: Other DNA variants within this sample encode the same CDR3. The genes are TRBV5-1 and TRBJ1-1; TRBD1 matches at 9 bases. CDR3 size: 15 residues. V was pared by 4 bases and J by 0 bases, with 4 bases of the junction left unmatched. Per germline, CDR1 SGHRS and CDR2 YFSETQ. This chain's CDR3 is CASSPGQGVNTEAFF. The DNA of the CDR3 is TGCGCCAGCAGCCCGGGACAGGGTGTGAACACTGAAGCTTTCTTT.

The count of this clone is one. V and J are TRBV5-6 and TRBJ2-1, with D tentatively TRBD2 (6 bases). The CDR3 is made up of 15 amino acids. Germline loops: CDR1 SGHDT, CDR2 YYEEEE. Trimming took 4 bases from V and 1 from J, leaving 12 bases between them. The CDR3 spells CASSADSGSYNEQFF. In DNA form, the CDR3 reads TGTGCCAGCAGCGCTGATAGCGGATCCTACAATGAGCAGTTCTTC.

This clone is a singleton in its sample. The chain uses TRBV2 and TRBJ1-6, with 10 bases aligning to TRBD1. Germline V CDR1 and CDR2: SNHLY, FYNNEI. The CDR3 totals 14 residues. With V trimmed by 6 bases and J by 9 bases, 5 bases remained unmatched. The CDR3 region has the DNA TGTGCCAGCAGGTCGGGACAGGGGTTTTCACCCCTCCACTTT. This sequence encodes CASRSGQGFSPLHF.